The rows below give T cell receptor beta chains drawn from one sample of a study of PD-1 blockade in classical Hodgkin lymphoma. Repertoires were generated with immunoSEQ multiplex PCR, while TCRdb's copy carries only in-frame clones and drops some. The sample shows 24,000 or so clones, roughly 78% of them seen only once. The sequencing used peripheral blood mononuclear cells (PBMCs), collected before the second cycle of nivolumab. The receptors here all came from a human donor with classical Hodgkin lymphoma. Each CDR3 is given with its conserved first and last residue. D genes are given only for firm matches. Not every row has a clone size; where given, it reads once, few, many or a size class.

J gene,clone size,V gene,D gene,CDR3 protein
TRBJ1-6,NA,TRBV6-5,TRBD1,CASRGTGNSPLHF
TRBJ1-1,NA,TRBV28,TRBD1,CASSLSGGEAFF
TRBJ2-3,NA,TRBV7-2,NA,CASSRNVDTQYF
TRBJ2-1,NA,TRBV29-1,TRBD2,CSVDNTAGYNEQFF
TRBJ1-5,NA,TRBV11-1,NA,CASSLYLNQPQHF
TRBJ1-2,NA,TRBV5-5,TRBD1,CASSWGALTGFDYGYTF
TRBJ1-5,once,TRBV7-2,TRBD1,CASSRGTGGSQPQHF
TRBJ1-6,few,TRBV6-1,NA,CASMGRGYNSPLHF
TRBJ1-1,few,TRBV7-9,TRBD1,CASSFATGYTEAFF
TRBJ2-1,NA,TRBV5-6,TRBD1,CASSRDRGISYNEQFF
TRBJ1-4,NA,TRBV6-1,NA,CASSDPGPGYGEKLFF
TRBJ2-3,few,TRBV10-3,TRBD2,CAISAAGGHGDTQYF
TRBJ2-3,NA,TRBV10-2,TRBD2,CASIGGGAAKVTDTQYF
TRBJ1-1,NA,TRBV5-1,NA,CASSSRASGAEAFF
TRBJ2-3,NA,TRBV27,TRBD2,CASSPGTSGSKYTDTQYF
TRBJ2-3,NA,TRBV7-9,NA,CASSPSTDTQYF
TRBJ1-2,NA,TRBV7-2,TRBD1,CASSQTGTGLYGYTF
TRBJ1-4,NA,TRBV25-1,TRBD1,CASSESGTGNEKLFF
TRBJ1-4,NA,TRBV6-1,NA,CASSEPSSARDEKLFF
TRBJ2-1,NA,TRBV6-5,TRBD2,CASILAGVQFF
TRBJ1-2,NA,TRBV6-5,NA,CASREQMNYGYTF
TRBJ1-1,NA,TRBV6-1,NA,CASREGRPECFF
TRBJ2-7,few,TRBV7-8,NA,CATGLSEQYF
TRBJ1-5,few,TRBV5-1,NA,CASSLEGGISNQPQHF
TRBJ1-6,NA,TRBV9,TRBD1,CASATGQTNSPLHF
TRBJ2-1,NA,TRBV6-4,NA,CASSEGIYNEQFF
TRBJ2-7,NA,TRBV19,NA,CASSIPGYEQYF
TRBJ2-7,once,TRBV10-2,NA,CASGDPVSSVYEQYF
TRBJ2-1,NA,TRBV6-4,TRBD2,CASSASGGANEQFF
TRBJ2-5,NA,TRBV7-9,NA,CASSYGRETQYF
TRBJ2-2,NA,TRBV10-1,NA,CASSDWTGELFF
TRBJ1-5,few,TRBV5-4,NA,CASSLGQDQPQHF
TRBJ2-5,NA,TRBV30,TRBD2,CAWSPVGASGSSLRETQYF
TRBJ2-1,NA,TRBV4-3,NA,CASSQGSGYNEQFF
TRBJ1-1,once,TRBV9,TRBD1,CASSAPGTANTEAFF
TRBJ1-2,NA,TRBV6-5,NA,CASSIQGELYGYTF
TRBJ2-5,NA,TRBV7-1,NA,CASSPRGSQETQYF
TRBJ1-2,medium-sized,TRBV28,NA,CASSPRLTGYGYTF
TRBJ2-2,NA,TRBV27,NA,CASSSDGNTGELFF
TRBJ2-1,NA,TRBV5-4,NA,CASSFDLTRQEQFF
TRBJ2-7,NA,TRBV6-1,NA,CAISESWRSTYYEQYF
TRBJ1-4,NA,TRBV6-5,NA,CASSSVVNEKLFF
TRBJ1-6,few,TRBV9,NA,CASSPRRVSSPLHF
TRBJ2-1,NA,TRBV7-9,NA,CASSFSETSYNEQFF
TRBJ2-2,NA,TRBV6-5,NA,CASSYSPTGELFF
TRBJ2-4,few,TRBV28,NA,CASSSLTVAKNIQYF
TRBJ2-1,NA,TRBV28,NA,CASSLFGRGGQFF
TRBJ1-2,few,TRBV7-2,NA,CASSPPDRNYGYTF
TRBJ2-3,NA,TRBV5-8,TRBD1,CASSLGVGQTSTDTQYF
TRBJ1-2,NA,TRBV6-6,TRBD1,CASSYPTGLNYGYTF
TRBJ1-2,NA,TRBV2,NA,CASTLDSPRGYTF
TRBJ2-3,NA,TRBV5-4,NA,CASSQVSFTDTQYF
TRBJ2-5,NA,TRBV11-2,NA,CASSLVPETQYF
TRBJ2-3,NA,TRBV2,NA,CASSEGLVSADTQYF